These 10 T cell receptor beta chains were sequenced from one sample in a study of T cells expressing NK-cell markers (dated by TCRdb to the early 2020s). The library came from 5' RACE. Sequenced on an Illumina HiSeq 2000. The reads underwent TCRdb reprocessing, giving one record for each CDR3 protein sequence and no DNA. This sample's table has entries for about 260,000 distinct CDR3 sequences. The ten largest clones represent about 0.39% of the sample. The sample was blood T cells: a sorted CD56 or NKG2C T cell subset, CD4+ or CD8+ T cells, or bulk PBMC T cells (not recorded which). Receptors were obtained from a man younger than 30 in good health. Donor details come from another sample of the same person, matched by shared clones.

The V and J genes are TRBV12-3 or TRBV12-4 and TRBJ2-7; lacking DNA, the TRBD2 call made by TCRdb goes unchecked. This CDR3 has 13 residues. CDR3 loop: CASFKSGSGEQYF.

This CDR3 is CASSPGLDLRNEQFF. The chain carries TRBV5-1 and TRBJ2-1; TCRdb's D call of TRBD2 is untestable without DNA. CDR1 SGHRS and CDR2 YFSETQ come from the germline V gene. The CDR3 runs 15 residues. Together with reference TRBV5-1 and TRBJ2-1, the CDR3 gives the full variable domain: KAGVTQTPRYLIKTRGQQVTLSCSPISGHRSVSWYQQTPGQGLQFLFEYFSETQRNKGNFPGRFSGRQFSNSRSEMNVSTLELGDSALYLCASSPGLDLRNEQFFGPGTRLTVL.

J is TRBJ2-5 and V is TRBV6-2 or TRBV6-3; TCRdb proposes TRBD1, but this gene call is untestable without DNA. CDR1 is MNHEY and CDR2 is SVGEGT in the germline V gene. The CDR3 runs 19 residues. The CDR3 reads CASRDSWTGGSKQQETQYF.

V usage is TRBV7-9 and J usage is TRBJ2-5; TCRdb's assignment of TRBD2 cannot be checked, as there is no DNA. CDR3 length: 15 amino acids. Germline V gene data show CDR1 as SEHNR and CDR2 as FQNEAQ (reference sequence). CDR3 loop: CASSLVGPSRETQYF.

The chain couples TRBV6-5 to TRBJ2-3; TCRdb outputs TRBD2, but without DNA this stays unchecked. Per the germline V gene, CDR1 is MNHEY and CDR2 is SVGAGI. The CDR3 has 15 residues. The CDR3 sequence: CASSYTSGRADTQYF.

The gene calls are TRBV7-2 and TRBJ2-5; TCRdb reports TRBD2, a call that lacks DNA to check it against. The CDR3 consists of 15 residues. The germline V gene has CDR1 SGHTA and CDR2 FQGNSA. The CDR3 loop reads CASSSLGSNGETQYF.

Here the CDR3 reads CASSFIGVNEQYF. The chain carries TRBV12-3 or TRBV12-4 and TRBJ2-7. CDR3 length equals 13 residues.

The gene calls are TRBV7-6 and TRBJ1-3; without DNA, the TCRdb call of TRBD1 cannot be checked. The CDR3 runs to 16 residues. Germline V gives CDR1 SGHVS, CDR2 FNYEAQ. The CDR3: CASSLAPGQGRNTIYF.

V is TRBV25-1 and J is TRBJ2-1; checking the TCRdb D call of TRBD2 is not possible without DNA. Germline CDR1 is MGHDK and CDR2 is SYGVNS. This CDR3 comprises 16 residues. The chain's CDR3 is CASSEISGRAVGEQFF.

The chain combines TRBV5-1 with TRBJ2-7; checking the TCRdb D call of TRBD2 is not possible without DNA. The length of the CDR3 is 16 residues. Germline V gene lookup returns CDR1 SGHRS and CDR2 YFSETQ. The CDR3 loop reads CASSLGTSGVSYEQYF.